The 8 T cell receptor beta chains below all came from one sample that was sequenced in a study of regulatory T cells in long-lasting Graves disease. Time point given: newly diagnosed GD, antithyroid drugs for less than 3 months. Extracted RNA from PBMCs served as the source of the TCR library. Library construction for TCR beta used iRepertoire HTBI primers and Arm-PCR of CDR3 regions. TCRdb re-called the multiplex PCR reads with MiXCR, one entry per CDR3 protein. The table records roughly 400,000 distinct CDR3 sequences, about 16% of them present only once. These data were also filed under a second study, of T cells in Graves' hyperthyroidism and ophthalmopathy.

The material was peripheral blood mononuclear cells (PBMCs), obtained at new diagnosis, from a patient treated with antithyroid drugs. These receptors came from a woman younger than 35 with Graves disease.

CDR3: CASSSSERFTSGTYEQYF. Written as DNA, the CDR3 is TGTGCCAGCAGCTCCTCTGAGAGGTTTACTAGCGGGACCTACGAGCAGTACTTC. The V call is TRBV7-6, the J call TRBJ2-7; 10 bases are a match to TRBD2. CDR1 SGHVS and CDR2 FNYEAQ come from the germline V gene. The V segment lost 4 bases and the J segment 2 bases; nucleotides outside the gene matches: 14. The CDR3 consists of 18 residues.

This clonotype was detected many times. The genes are TRBV28 and TRBJ2-7; TRBD2 matches 8 bases. Germline lookup yields CDR1 MDHEN and CDR2 SYDVKM. V shed 5 bases and J 4 bases; nucleotides not matched to a gene: 10. This CDR3 region has 15 residues. The CDR3 DNA is TGTGCCAGCAGTACTGACCTCCAGCGGGAGTACGAGCAGTACTTC. Translated, it gives CASSTDLQREYEQYF.

This clonotype was seen only a few times. The rearrangement uses TRBV6-7 and TRBJ2-7, with 9 bases lining up with TRBD1. TRBV6-7 is an ORF, with its function uncertain. With 4 bases clipped from V and 0 bases from J, the junction kept 7 bases outside the gene matches. CDR3 length: 16 amino acids. The CDR3 region is CASSFNPGQGSYEQYF. As DNA, the CDR3 is TGTGCCAGCAGTTTTAACCCGGGACAGGGCTCCTACGAGCAGTACTTC.

Many counts were recorded for this clonotype. V gene TRBV18 combines with J gene TRBJ2-1; D is perhaps TRBD1 or TRBD2 (5 bases each). The CDR3 has 14 amino acids. Trimming removed 1 base from V and 5 bases from J, with 9 bases in between. Germline CDR1 is KGHSH and CDR2 is LQKENI. CDR3 bases: TGTGCCAGCTCACCACTTATGGGGGACAATGAGCAGTTCTTC. It specifies CASSPLMGDNEQFF.

About this clonotype itself: Given a much more abundant clone one base away, this may be a read error. The rearrangement uses TRBV14 and TRBJ2-4; 13 nucleotides agree with TRBD2. CDR3 length equals 14 residues. Germline CDR1 and CDR2: SGHDN and FVKESK. V shed 2 bases and J 13 bases; nucleotides not matched to a gene: 5. The CDR3 sequence: CASSQTSGRDEQYF. CDR3 in DNA: TGTGCCAGCAGCCAAACTAGCGGGAGGGATGAGCAGTACTTC.

Only a few counts were recorded for this clonotype. The rearrangement uses TRBV14 and TRBJ2-3, with D perhaps matching TRBD2 (5 bases). V lost 4 bases, J lost 0 bases, and 11 bases lay in between. Germline CDR1 reads SGHDN; CDR2 reads FVKESK. The CDR3 has 15 residues. DNA for the CDR3: TGTGCCAGCAGCCGATCGGGATTTAGCACAGATACGCAGTATTTT. Protein product: CASSRSGFSTDTQYF.

This clonotype was seen at least ten times. V is TRBV7-9 and J is TRBJ2-5, with 10 bases matching TRBD1. The CDR3 length is 16 residues. After removal of 4 bases from V and 7 bases from J, the junction contained 12 bases not matched to a gene. Looked up from germline, CDR1 is SEHNR and CDR2 is FQNEAQ (reference sequence). The CDR3 reads CASSSIGDRGSWTQYF. CDR3 DNA: TGTGCCAGCAGCTCAATTGGGGACAGGGGCTCGTGGACCCAGTACTTC.

The rearrangement uses TRBV5-1 and TRBJ2-1; TRBD2 might be the D (6 bases). Germline V gene sequence: CDR1 SGHRS, CDR2 YFSETQ. Trimming removed 0 bases at V and 6 bases at J, with 16 bases between. This CDR3 comprises 16 residues. The CDR3 here is CASSLGWGEPANEQFF. The DNA for the CDR3 is TGCGCCAGCAGCTTGGGTTGGGGGGAACCCGCCAATGAGCAGTTCTTC.